This T cell receptor (beta chain) was recorded in a study of T cells after yellow fever vaccination. The overall study: Preparation of fractions with low cell numbers was performed using SMART-Seq v4 Ultra Low Input.

This CDR3 is 18 amino acids long. V was trimmed by 0 bases and J by 4 bases, leaving 21 bases between them. Germline CDR1 MGHRA, CDR2 YSYEKL. This clonotype was seen a handful of times. Template switching with 5'RACE generated the TCR cDNA and added a universal primer site and UMIs. A single record per CDR3 protein comes from TCRdb applying MiXCR to the 5' RACE reads. The table records fewer than 350,000 distinct CDR3 sequences, around 4.5% of them present only once. The sequence came from a man aged 18 to 35 who received the YFV17D yellow fever vaccine. Sequences were derived from PBMCs, sampled 15 days after the yellow fever booster vaccination. The V gene is TRBV4-1, the J gene TRBJ1-2, with D tentatively TRBD1 (5 bases). CDR3 amino acids: CASSQDLSQGSFGYGYTF. As DNA, the CDR3 is TGCGCCAGCAGCCAAGACCTATCGCAGGGTAGTTTCGGCTATGGCTACACCTTC.